The next 12 T cell receptor beta chains were all read from a single sample in a study of shared clonotypes between healthy human individuals. The naive CD8 fraction comprised CD45RO-negative cells positively selected for CCR7 and excluded terminally differentiated effector memory CD45RA+ cells. Repertoires were generated with immunoSEQ multiplex PCR, while TCRdb's copy carries only in-frame clones and drops some. The table includes fewer than 700,000 clones, 90% to 95% detected once. The material sequenced was naive CD8+ T cells sorted from blood. The receptors come from a woman in her 30s in good health.

The chain carries TRBV5-4 and TRBJ2-7; TRBD1 matches 10 bases. The CDR3 covers 15 residues. Germline CDR1 and CDR2: SGHNT and YYREEE (reference sequence). With V trimmed by 5 bases and J by 3 bases, 8 bases remained unmatched. CDR3: CASRAGTGESYEQYF. The DNA for the CDR3 is TGTGCCAGCAGAGCTGGGACAGGGGAAAGCTACGAGCAGTACTTC.

The chain couples TRBV5-6 to TRBJ1-5; D might be TRBD1 (5 bases). CDR3 length: 14 residues. The V end was cut by 0 bases, the J end by 3 bases, with 7 bases between. CDR1 SGHDT and CDR2 YYEEEE come from the germline V gene. The CDR3 nucleotides are TGTGCCAGCAGCTTGGGACAGAACAATCAGCCCCAGCATTTT. It is translated as CASSLGQNNQPQHF.

The rearrangement joins TRBV29-1 to TRBJ2-7; 12 nucleotides line up with TRBD1. The germline CDR1 and CDR2 sequences are SQVTM and ANQGSEA. The CDR3 loop spans 12 amino acids. V gave up 7 bases and J gave up 7 bases; unmatched junction bases: 5. CDR3 in amino acids: CSARDRGHEQYF. CDR3 nucleotide sequence: TGCAGCGCCCGGGACAGGGGGCATGAGCAGTACTTC.

The genes are TRBV27 and TRBJ2-1; D may be TRBD1 (6 bases). V shed 3 bases and J shed 5 bases, with 14 bases lying between them. Germline V lookup: CDR1 MNHEY, CDR2 SMNVEV (reference sequence). This CDR3 contains 15 residues. CDR3 region: CASSFGQGYNNEQFF. The DNA for the CDR3 is TGTGCCAGCAGTTTCGGGCAGGGGTACAACAATGAGCAGTTCTTC.

The chain has TRBV28 and TRBJ2-2; D possibly corresponds to TRBD1 (7 bases). The CDR3 loop spans 16 amino acids. Germline lookup yields CDR1 MDHEN and CDR2 SYDVKM. V was pared by 8 bases and J by 0 bases, with 16 bases between. As DNA, the CDR3 is TGTGCCAGCGAACCCACAGGGGAGGCGAACACCGGGGAGCTGTTTTTT. Translating it yields CASEPTGEANTGELFF. The full variable domain, with the rest looked up from reference TRBV28 and TRBJ2-2, is DVKVTQSSRYLVKRTGEKVFLECVQDMDHENMFWYRQDPGLGLRLIYFSYDVKMKEKGDIPEGYSVSREKKERFSLILESASTNQTSMYLCASEPTGEANTGELFFGEGSRLTVL.

This clone was seen a single time. The chain employs TRBV4-2 and TRBJ1-5; D might be TRBD1 (6 bases). Trimming shortened V by 0 bases and J by 4 bases, and 16 bases separated the two germline ends. The CDR3 totals 17 residues. CDR1 is LGHNA and CDR2 is YNFKEQ in the germline V gene. The CDR3 DNA follows: TGTGCCAGCAGCCAAGATCTAGGGGGAGGGGGAAATCAGCCCCAGCATTTT. Protein: CASSQDLGGGGNQPQHF.

The chain combines TRBV13 with TRBJ1-1; D uncertain. Trimming removed 5 bases at V and 11 bases at J, with 18 bases between. The CDR3 has 13 amino acids. The germline gives CDR1 PRHDT, CDR2 FYEKMQ (reference sequence). CDR3 bases: TGTGCCAGCAGCCCCCCCTCGGGGATGAATGCTTTCTTT. Translating it yields CASSPPSGMNAFF.

This chain links TRBV4-2 with TRBJ2-1; 7 bases agree with TRBD1. Looked up from germline, CDR1 is LGHNA and CDR2 is YNFKEQ. Losses at the gene ends were 4 bases for V and 6 bases for J; bases not matched to a gene: 3. The CDR3 has 13 amino acids. The CDR3 spells CASSLGTVNEQFF. The CDR3 coding sequence is TGTGCCAGCAGCCTCGGGACAGTCAATGAGCAGTTCTTC.

The chain uses TRBV27 and TRBJ1-6; possible D gene TRBD1, 5 bases. Per the germline V gene, CDR1 is MNHEY and CDR2 is SMNVEV (reference sequence). V lost 3 bases and J lost 10, with 10 bases in between. The CDR3 runs 13 residues. CDR3 DNA: TGTGCCAGCAGTTTCGGACAAGGGTCACCCCTCCACTTT. Translation gives CASSFGQGSPLHF.

CDR3 sequence (DNA): TGTGCCAGTAGTTCCGGACTAGCGGAAGGCTCCTACAATGAGCAGTTCTTC. Protein product: CASSSGLAEGSYNEQFF. This chain joins TRBV19 and TRBJ2-1; 10 nucleotides line up with TRBD2. V dropped 5 bases and J dropped 0; count of bases not matched to a gene: 7. This CDR3 spans 17 amino acids. The germline CDR1 and CDR2 sequences are LNHDA and SQIVND (reference sequence).

A single count supports this clone. The chain is built from TRBV5-4 and TRBJ2-1, with 9 bases that match TRBD2. The J segment lost 5 bases and the V segment lost 4 bases, leaving 4 bases of the junction unmatched. This CDR3 spans 14 amino acids. Germline assignment: CDR1 SGHNT and CDR2 YYREEE (reference sequence). CDR3 sequence: CASSPWTSDNEQFF. The CDR3 DNA reads TGTGCCAGCAGCCCATGGACTAGCGACAATGAGCAGTTCTTC.

The chain is built from TRBV7-2 and TRBJ2-4; D might be TRBD2 (6 bases). Germline CDR1 is SGHTA and CDR2 is FQGNSA. Trimming pared 5 bases from V and 0 bases from J, leaving 14 bases between. The CDR3 extends over 16 amino acids. Here the CDR3 reads CASSHRDFLAKNIQYF. The CDR3 DNA follows: TGTGCCAGCAGCCATCGGGACTTCTTAGCCAAAAACATTCAGTACTTC.